Listed below are T cell receptor beta chains from one sample, sequenced in a study of blood T cell repertoires in COVID-19. The data were produced by immunoSEQ multiplex PCR, yet TCRdb's version contains in-frame clones alone and is incomplete. Found here are under 200,000 clones, 88% of them singletons; the top ten hold 1.5% to 2%. The sequenced sample was peripheral blood. Receptors originate from a man aged 18 to 29 with active or convalescent COVID-19. CDR3s include the opening cysteine and the closing phenylalanine or tryptophan. Fields, in order: clone size, V gene, J gene, D gene, CDR3 DNA, CDR3 protein. The D gene is left open where the match is weak. Not all rows give a size; the values are once, few, many and, for expanded clones, a class.

>-|TRBV18|TRBJ1-1|-
TGTGCCAGCTCACGGACAGTGAACACTGAAGCTTTCTTT
CASSRTVNTEAFF
>-|TRBV5-5|TRBJ2-7|TRBD2
TGTGCCAGCAGCCCAGCGGGCGGGGGGCGATCCTACGAGCAGTACTTC
CASSPAGGGRSYEQYF
>-|TRBV5-1|TRBJ1-6|TRBD1
TGCGCCAGCAGCAGGGGGGACAGGGACTCACCCCTCCACTTT
CASSRGDRDSPLHF
>few|TRBV5-1|TRBJ1-6|TRBD1
TGCGCCAGCAGCTTGCGGTCAGGGGGCGGATCACCCCTCCACTTT
CASSLRSGGGSPLHF
>-|TRBV3-1/TRBV3-2|TRBJ2-7|-
TGTGCCAGCAGCCACCGACAGGGACTCCACGAGCAGTACTTC
CASSHRQGLHEQYF
>-|TRBV24-1|TRBJ1-5|-
TGTGCCACCAGTGGGGGGGGCCTCAATCAGCCCCAGCATTTT
CATSGGGLNQPQHF
>-|TRBV27|TRBJ2-1|TRBD2
TGTGCCAGCAGTTGGACTAGCGGGAATGACAATGAGCAGTTCTTC
CASSWTSGNDNEQFF
>-|TRBV5-6|TRBJ1-1|TRBD1
TGTGCCAGCAGCCTAGGGACAGGGGGTGGCACTGAAGCTTTCTTT
CASSLGTGGGTEAFF
>-|TRBV18|TRBJ2-2|-
TGTGCCAGCCCTGACAGGAACACCGGGGAGCTGTTTTTT
CASPDRNTGELFF
>-|TRBV6-1|TRBJ2-7|TRBD2
TGTGCCAGCAGTGAAGGGCTAGCGGGAACCTACGAGCAGTACTTC
CASSEGLAGTYEQYF
>few|TRBV6-1|TRBJ1-1|-
TGTGCCAGCAGTGATACTTGGTTGAACACTGAAGCTTTCTTT
CASSDTWLNTEAFF
>-|TRBV11-2|TRBJ1-1|TRBD1
TGTGCCAGCAGCACCGGGACAGTGAACACTGAAGCTTTCTTT
CASSTGTVNTEAFF
>-|TRBV7-9|TRBJ1-2|-
TGTGCCAGCAGCCCCCTGGAGACGAATGGCTACACCTTC
CASSPLETNGYTF
>-|TRBV5-1|TRBJ2-2|TRBD1
TGCGCCAGCAGCGAAGGACAGGGAACCGGGGAGCTGTTTTTT
CASSEGQGTGELFF
>-|TRBV6-5|TRBJ2-2|TRBD2
TGTGCCAGCAGTTACGGTGGCGGGGGGCGCACCGGGGAGCTGTTTTTT
CASSYGGGGRTGELFF
>-|TRBV19|TRBJ1-1|-
TGTGCCAGTAGTAGAACCGGGGATGCCGCTGAAGCTTTCTTT
CASSRTGDAAEAFF
>-|TRBV4-3|TRBJ2-3|TRBD1
TGCGCCAGCAGCCAAGGGATAGGGGGCAGCACAGATACGCAGTATTTT
CASSQGIGGSTDTQYF
>-|TRBV3-1/TRBV3-2|TRBJ2-3|-
TGTGCCAGCAGCCACCTCGATACGCAGTATTTT
CASSHLDTQYF
>-|TRBV5-4|TRBJ1-5|TRBD1
TGTGCCAGCAGCTTGGACAGGGGGCACGGTCAGCCCCAGCATTTT
CASSLDRGHGQPQHF
>-|TRBV12-3/TRBV12-4|TRBJ1-2|-
TGTGCCAGCAGTCGACAGACTAACTATGGCTACACCTTC
CASSRQTNYGYTF
>-|TRBV5-5|TRBJ2-3|-
TGTGCCAGCAGCATACTACAGGGGCGGGACACAGATACGCAGTATTTT
CASSILQGRDTDTQYF
>many|TRBV7-9|TRBJ2-1|TRBD2
TGTGCCAGCAGCTTAGGAGGGGGGCTAGCGGGAGGACGAGAGCAGTTCTTC
CASSLGGGLAGGREQFF
>-|TRBV10-3|TRBJ2-7|-
TGTGCCATCAGTGAGCTCGGGGACTCCGAGCAGTACTTC
CAISELGDSEQYF
>-|TRBV18|TRBJ1-1|-
TGTGCCAGCTCACCATCTGAAGGGGGCACTGAAGCTTTCTTT
CASSPSEGGTEAFF
>-|TRBV2|TRBJ2-6|-
TGTGCCAGCAGTGAAACTACAGGTGCTGGGGCCAACGTCCTGACTTTC
CASSETTGAGANVLTF
>-|TRBV29-1|TRBJ2-7|-
TGCAGCGTTGAAGCGGCTACACCAGGGCGCTACGAGCAGTACTTC
CSVEAATPGRYEQYF
>-|TRBV4-1|TRBJ2-2|-
TGCGCCAGCAGCCGACTAGTGGCTCGCACCGGGGAGCTGTTTTTT
CASSRLVARTGELFF
>few|TRBV5-4|TRBJ2-2|TRBD2
TGTGCCAGCAGCTTTAGCGGGGGAGGGACCGGGGAGCTGTTTTTT
CASSFSGGGTGELFF
>-|TRBV19|TRBJ1-5|TRBD1
TGTGCCGGGGGACAGGGCAATCAGCCCCAGCATTTT
CAGGQGNQPQHF
>-|TRBV2|TRBJ1-4|-
TGTGCCAGCAATTTGGGGGGAAATGAAAAACTGTTTTTT
CASNLGGNEKLFF
>-|TRBV6-5|TRBJ2-2|TRBD2
TGTGCCAGCAGTCTAGCGGGAGGGAACACCGGGGAGCTGTTTTTT
CASSLAGGNTGELFF
>-|TRBV2|TRBJ2-3|-
TGTGCCAGCAGGGCGGGCACAGATACGCAGTATTTT
CASRAGTDTQYF
>-|TRBV6-6|TRBJ1-5|TRBD1
TGTGCCAGCAGGGACTACAGGGGTAATCAGCCCCAGCATTTT
CASRDYRGNQPQHF
>-|TRBV4-1|TRBJ1-6|-
TGCGCCAGCAGCCAAGAGGTCAGGGTGATGAATTCACCCCTCCACTTT
CASSQEVRVMNSPLHF
>-|TRBV9|TRBJ2-1|TRBD2
TGTGCCAGCAGCGCTAGCGGGGAGTTCTACAATGAGCAGTTCTTC
CASSASGEFYNEQFF
>-|TRBV5-1|TRBJ1-5|TRBD1
TGCGCCAGCAGCTTGACAGGGGGCAATCAGCCCCAGCATTTT
CASSLTGGNQPQHF
>-|TRBV9|TRBJ1-2|-
TGTGCCAGCAGCGAAACAGCCTATGGCTACACCTTC
CASSETAYGYTF
>-|TRBV2|TRBJ1-2|-
TGTGCCAGCAGTGAGGAGCGAGACGATGGCTACACCTTC
CASSEERDDGYTF